These 20 T cell receptor beta chains came from one sample sequenced in a study of Tregs in tolerant kidney transplant recipients. Repertoires were generated with immunoSEQ multiplex PCR, while TCRdb's copy carries only in-frame clones and drops some. This table has roughly 66,000 clones, 80% to 95% appearing once. Sequenced here: CD8+ T cells from blood, sampled before the transplant. The origin of the receptors is a human donor who received a combined kidney and bone marrow transplant.

This clone was detected only once. The chain joins TRBV5-6 to TRBJ1-5, with D possibly being TRBD1 (6 bases). CDR3 length: 16 residues. The germline gives CDR1 SGHDT, CDR2 YYEEEE. Between the trimmed V and J ends, which lost 4 bases and 6 bases, there was a span of 20 bases. CDR3 coding DNA: TGTGCCAGCAGCAGGGGGGGGGCCCTCAATATTCAGCCCCAGCATTTT. Translated: CASSRGGALNIQPQHF.

The V gene is TRBV28, the J gene TRBJ2-5; tentative D call: TRBD1 (6 bases). Trimming took 6 bases from V and 5 from J, leaving 16 bases between them. The CDR3 sequence is 14 residues long. Germline CDR1 MDHEN, CDR2 SYDVKM. In nucleotides, the CDR3 is TGTGCCAGCAGCCCCACCCAGGGGCGGGAGACCCAGTACTTC. Protein sequence: CASSPTQGRETQYF.

This chain uses TRBV28 with TRBJ1-5; 7 nucleotides agree with TRBD1. The CDR3 sequence is 15 residues long. Germline V gene lookup returns CDR1 MDHEN and CDR2 SYDVKM. The trim removed 5 bases at V and 4 bases at J, leaving 8 bases unmatched. The CDR3 nucleotides read TGTGCCAGCAGTACTGGACAGGAGGGAAATCAGCCCCAGCATTTT. Protein: CASSTGQEGNQPQHF.

The rearrangement uses TRBV5-6 and TRBJ2-1; D possibly corresponds to TRBD2 (5 bases). CDR1 SGHDT and CDR2 YYEEEE come from the germline V gene. Trimming cost V 2 bases and J 2 bases, with 8 bases left between them. The CDR3 contains 14 residues. Here the CDR3 reads CASSFGVTYNEQFF. The CDR3 DNA follows: TGTGCCAGCAGCTTCGGGGTAACCTACAATGAGCAGTTCTTC.

V usage is TRBV7-9 and J usage is TRBJ2-7; a possible D gene is TRBD1 (6 bases). Germline V gene sequence: CDR1 SEHNR, CDR2 FQNEAQ (reference sequence). The CDR3 is made up of 15 amino acids. Trimming removed 2 bases at V and 4 bases at J, with 15 bases between. CDR3 nucleotide sequence: TGTGCCAGCAGCTTAATGCAGGGGCCAGTTTACGAGCAGTACTTC. Translation gives CASSLMQGPVYEQYF.

A remark on this clone: The sample has other DNA sequences that encode this CDR3 too. The V gene is TRBV30, the J gene TRBJ1-6; D call uncertain. CDR1 is GTSNPN, CDR2 SVGIG, per germline (reference sequence). Trimming stripped 0 bases from V and 0 bases from J, with 9 bases between. CDR3 length equals 16 residues. The CDR3 loop reads CAWSVAFSSYNSPLHF. The CDR3 DNA follows: TGTGCCTGGAGTGTAGCGTTTAGCTCCTATAATTCACCCCTCCACTTT. The variable domain in full, completed from reference TRBV30 and TRBJ1-6, reads SQTIHQWPATLVQPVGSPLSLECTVEGTSNPNLYWYRQAAGRGLQLLFYSVGIGQISSEVPQNLSASRPQDRQFILSSKKLLLSDSGFYLCAWSVAFSSYNSPLHFGNGTRLTVT.

The chain employs TRBV9 and TRBJ1-1; a weak D match, TRBD1 (5 bases). V gave up 0 bases and J gave up 8 bases, with 11 bases separating them. Germline V gene data show CDR1 as SGDLS and CDR2 as YYNGEE. This CDR3 has 13 residues. CDR3 DNA: TGTGCCAGCAGCGTAGGGGAGGGGCTCGAAGCTTTCTTT. Translating gives CASSVGEGLEAFF.

This clone appeared a single time. The genes are TRBV2 and TRBJ2-1; 9 positions agree with TRBD1. CDR1 is SNHLY and CDR2 is FYNNEI in the germline V gene. This CDR3 comprises 15 residues. V shed 6 bases and J 5 bases; nucleotides not matched to a gene: 8. CDR3 sequence reads: CASRLGTGFHNEQFF. Written as DNA, the CDR3 is TGTGCCAGCAGGCTCGGGACAGGGTTCCACAATGAGCAGTTCTTC.

The rearrangement uses TRBV9 and TRBJ2-5, with D perhaps TRBD1 (6 bases). The germline CDR1 and CDR2 sequences are SGDLS and YYNGEE. The length of the CDR3 is 16 residues. Trimming stripped 4 bases from V and 1 base from J, with 17 bases between. The CDR3 DNA reads as TGTGCCAGCAGCTCCGCCGGGACACTTATCCAAGAGACCCAGTACTTC. It is translated as CASSSAGTLIQETQYF.

The chain combines TRBV5-1 with TRBJ2-7; 9 nucleotides match TRBD1. Germline V gene lookup returns CDR1 SGHRS and CDR2 YFSETQ. The V segment lost 0 bases and the J segment 2 bases; nucleotides outside the gene matches: 3. This CDR3 comprises 15 residues. This CDR3 reads CASSLDRGLAYEQYF. The CDR3 DNA sequence: TGCGCCAGCAGCTTGGACAGGGGGCTCGCCTACGAGCAGTACTTC.

The gene calls are TRBV30 and TRBJ1-1; 9 bases are a match to TRBD1. The CDR3 spans 14 residues. In germline, CDR1 is GTSNPN, CDR2 SVGIG (reference sequence). With 0 bases clipped from V and 4 bases from J, the junction kept 3 bases outside the gene matches. The CDR3 nucleotides are TGTGCCTGGAGTGTCGACAGGGGGGGCACTGAAGCTTTCTTT. Translated, it gives CAWSVDRGGTEAFF.

J is TRBJ2-6 and V is TRBV27; a possible D gene is TRBD1 (6 bases). CDR3 length: 15 residues. Per the germline V gene, CDR1 is MNHEY and CDR2 is SMNVEV (reference sequence). Trimming cost V 6 bases and J 0 bases, with 9 bases left between them. The CDR3 DNA reads as TGTGCCAGCAGGGACAGACTCTCTGGGGCCAACGTCCTGACTTTC. Residues: CASRDRLSGANVLTF.

The rearrangement links TRBV5-1 to TRBJ2-1; TRBD1 aligns across 11 bases. The CDR3 extends over 14 amino acids. Trimming removed 4 bases from V and 9 bases from J; junction bases left unmatched: 6. The germline CDR1 and CDR2 sequences are SGHRS and YFSETQ. CDR3: CASSIGQGAVEQFF. Here the CDR3 DNA reads TGCGCCAGCAGCATTGGACAGGGGGCGGTTGAGCAGTTCTTC.

CDR3 coding DNA: TGTGCCAGCAGCTCCGGGACTAAAATCTCCTACGAGCAGTACTTC. This sequence encodes CASSSGTKISYEQYF. The chain carries TRBV7-9 and TRBJ2-7; TRBD2 matches 7 bases. CDR1 and CDR2 (germline): SEHNR, FQNEAQ (reference sequence). V gave up 4 bases and J gave up 0 bases; unmatched junction bases: 6. The length of the CDR3 is 15 residues. Variable domain in full (rest from reference TRBV7-9 and TRBJ2-7): DTGVSQNPRHKITKRGQNVTFRCDPISEHNRLYWYRQTLGQGPEFLTYFQNEAQLEKSRLLSDRFSAERPKGSFSTLEIQRTEQGDSAMYLCASSSGTKISYEQYFGPGTRLTVT.

V gene TRBV4-1 combines with J gene TRBJ2-1; TRBD2 matches at 8 bases. Germline V gene data show CDR1 as MGHRA and CDR2 as YSYEKL. After removal of 4 bases from V and 0 bases from J, the junction contained 5 bases not matched to a gene. CDR3 size: 16 residues. As DNA, the CDR3 is TGCGCCAGCAGCCCTCTAGCGGGCAGCTCCTACAATGAGCAGTTCTTC. Its protein is CASSPLAGSSYNEQFF.

The V and J genes are TRBV5-6 and TRBJ2-1, with TRBD2 matching over 11 bases. This CDR3 is 16 amino acids long. CDR1 SGHDT and CDR2 YYEEEE come from the germline V gene. The V gene end was trimmed by 3 bases and the J gene end by 4 bases; junction bases not matched to a gene: 6. Here the CDR3 DNA reads TGTGCCAGCAGCTCAATGACTAGCGGGGCTTACAATGAGCAGTTCTTC. Translation gives CASSSMTSGAYNEQFF. Filled out from reference TRBV5-6 and TRBJ2-1, the complete variable domain reads DAGVTQSPTHLIKTRGQQVTLRCSPKSGHDTVSWYQQALGQGPQFIFQYYEEEERQRGNFPDRFSGHQFPNYSSELNVNALLLGDSALYLCASSSMTSGAYNEQFFGPGTRLTVL.

V and J are TRBV16 and TRBJ2-1; 9 bases agree with TRBD1. V gave up 5 bases and J gave up 5 bases; unmatched junction bases: 1. CDR3 size: 13 residues. Germline V gene sequence: CDR1 KGHSY, CDR2 FQNENV. The CDR3 is CASSWTGDNEQFF. The CDR3 region has the DNA TGTGCCAGCAGCTGGACAGGGGACAATGAGCAGTTCTTC.

The J gene is TRBJ2-7, the V gene TRBV4-3, with D perhaps TRBD2 (6 bases). Trimming took 0 bases from V and 0 from J, leaving 12 bases between them. From germline, CDR1 is LGHNA and CDR2 YSLEER. This CDR3 contains 16 residues. CDR3 region: CASSQEWDLSSYEQYF. Written as DNA, the CDR3 is TGCGCCAGCAGCCAAGAATGGGACTTAAGCTCCTACGAGCAGTACTTC.

J is TRBJ1-2 and V is TRBV9; D unresolved. V was cut by 0 bases and J by 4 bases, with 10 bases left in between. The germline V gene has CDR1 SGDLS and CDR2 YYNGEE. The CDR3 loop spans 14 amino acids. The CDR3 bases are TGTGCCAGCAGCGTAGGGCAATCACCCTATGGCTACACCTTC. This codes for CASSVGQSPYGYTF. The full variable domain, in which reference TRBV9 and TRBJ1-2 provide the parts outside the CDR3, is DSGVTQTPKHLITATGQRVTLRCSPRSGDLSVYWYQQSLDQGLQFLIQYYNGEERAKGNILERFSAQQFPDLHSELNLSSLELGDSALYFCASSVGQSPYGYTFGSGTRLTVV.

The gene calls are TRBV13 and TRBJ2-3; TRBD2 matches at 8 bases. The CDR3 has 17 residues. Germline assignment: CDR1 PRHDT and CDR2 FYEKMQ (reference sequence). Losses at the gene ends were 0 bases for V and 2 bases for J; bases not matched to a gene: 7. The CDR3 nucleotides read TGTGCCAGCAGCTTAGGGAGTAGCGGGGCCGTCACAGATACGCAGTATTTT. This gives the protein CASSLGSSGAVTDTQYF.